This entry concerns a single T cell receptor beta chain. Measured with immunoSEQ multiplex PCR; TCRdb has only the in-frame clones, and not every one. The repertoire has 100,000 to 120,000 clones, about 85% of them found once; the top ten carry around an eighth. The data derive from a study of blood T cell repertoires in COVID-19. At the level of the study: Collection of acute and convalescent COVID-19 samples took place in the United States, Italy and Spain.

The CDR3 has 14 amino acids. CDR1 is MNHEY, CDR2 SVGAGI, per germline. With V trimmed by 7 bases and J by 1 base, 3 bases remained unmatched. V is TRBV6-5 and J is TRBJ1-1, with TRBD1 matching 10 bases. Sequencing was done on a sample of peripheral blood. The TCR originated in a human donor in a cohort sampled during active COVID-19. CDR3 DNA: TGTGCCAGCACCAGACAGGGGGCGAACACTGAAGCTTTCTTT. It encodes CASTRQGANTEAFF.